The 20 T cell receptor beta chains below were found in one sample sequenced in a study of T cells expressing NK-cell markers. TCRdb reprocessed the 5' RACE reads; each CDR3 protein has one entry and no DNA is given. This sample contains some 440,000 distinct CDR3 sequences. Sequencing was performed on blood T cells: a sorted CD56 or NKG2C T cell subset, CD4+ or CD8+ T cells, or bulk PBMC T cells (not recorded which). The receptors originated from a woman aged 50 to 65 in good health.

The J gene is TRBJ2-7, the V gene TRBV7-9; TCRdb indicates TRBD1, and absent DNA this call remains unverified. The CDR3 extends over 14 amino acids. Germline V gene lookup returns CDR1 SEHNR and CDR2 FQNEAQ (reference sequence). CDR3 loop: CASSLGGGDGEQYF.

The chain couples TRBV7-2 to TRBJ2-5; there is no DNA to check the TCRdb D call of TRBD1. The CDR3 extends over 15 amino acids. Germline V gene data show CDR1 as SGHTA and CDR2 as FQGNSA. CDR3 sequence: CASSLSGGQGETQYF.

This chain connects TRBV14 to TRBJ2-5; TCRdb returns TRBD1, unconfirmable since there is no DNA. The length of the CDR3 is 15 residues. Germline loops: CDR1 SGHDN, CDR2 FVKESK. The CDR3 sequence is CASSQWTGPKETQYF.

The chain couples TRBV29-1 to TRBJ2-1; the TRBD2 assignment by TCRdb is unverifiable without DNA. CDR1 and CDR2 from the germline V gene are SQVTM and ANQGSEA. The CDR3 totals 12 residues. This CDR3 reads CSVDKGGRFKFF.

The chain has TRBV20-1 and TRBJ2-1; the TRBD1 assignment by TCRdb is unverifiable without DNA. CDR3 size: 15 residues. Germline CDR1 DFQATT, CDR2 SNEGSKA (reference sequence). The CDR3 spells CSASPLRDRYNEQFF.

The V and J genes are TRBV29-1 and TRBJ2-6. Germline values: CDR1 SQVTM, CDR2 ANQGSEA. CDR3 length: 14 residues. The CDR3 sequence: CSVEDSSGANVLTF.

This chain joins TRBV12-3 or TRBV12-4 and TRBJ1-1; TCRdb names TRBD1, which stays unverified in the absence of DNA. The CDR3 extends over 14 amino acids. The CDR3 protein is CASSPTGQGTEAFF.

The chain recombines TRBV20-1 with TRBJ2-3; TCRdb names TRBD2, which stays unverified in the absence of DNA. The V gene's germline CDR1 is DFQATT and CDR2 SNEGSKA (reference sequence). This CDR3 has 14 amino acids. The CDR3 sequence: CSVPGLVVSDTQYF.

This sequence joins TRBV4-1 and TRBJ2-1; TCRdb's assignment of TRBD2 cannot be checked, as there is no DNA. CDR1 is MGHRA, CDR2 YSYEKL, per germline. The CDR3 runs to 17 residues. CDR3 sequence reads: CASSQAVLAGGNNEQFF.

The chain links TRBV25-1 to TRBJ1-2. This CDR3 is 12 amino acids long. The V gene's germline CDR1 is MGHDK and CDR2 SYGVNS. The CDR3 loop is CASRTQNYGYTF.

The genes are TRBV29-1 and TRBJ1-1; TCRdb's D call, TRBD1, is unchecked because there is no DNA. In germline, CDR1 is SQVTM, CDR2 ANQGSEA. CDR3 length equals 13 residues. The CDR3 protein is CSVKSGGMTEAFF.

The V call is TRBV7-9, the J call TRBJ1-1; TCRdb gives TRBD1 as the D gene, but with no DNA this cannot be confirmed. The CDR3 is 15 amino acids. Per germline, CDR1 SEHNR and CDR2 FQNEAQ (reference sequence). The CDR3: CASSLSSGLRTEAFF.

The chain couples TRBV12-5 to TRBJ1-1. In germline, CDR1 is LGHNT, CDR2 FRNRAP. The CDR3 contains 14 residues. CDR3 amino acids: CASGFEGGGTEAFF. The full variable domain, its missing parts supplied by reference TRBV12-5 and TRBJ1-1, is DARVTQTPRHKVTEMGQEVTMRCQPILGHNTVFWYRQTMMQGLELLAYFRNRAPLDDSGMPKDRFSAEMPDATLATLKIQPSEPRDSAVYFCASGFEGGGTEAFFGQGTRLTVV.

The J gene is TRBJ2-1, the V gene TRBV24-1; the D call of TRBD2 rests on TCRdb alone, since no DNA is present to check it. CDR1 and CDR2 from the germline V gene are KGHDR and SFDVKD. The CDR3 runs to 16 residues. The CDR3 region is CATSDLAGGRINEQFF.

The chain combines TRBV20-1 with TRBJ2-3; TCRdb lists TRBD1, though no DNA is available to test this call. The CDR3 runs 15 residues. Per the germline V gene, CDR1 is DFQATT and CDR2 is SNEGSKA (reference sequence). This CDR3 reads CSARDRVGITDTQYF.

V gene TRBV7-9 combines with J gene TRBJ2-4; TCRdb gives TRBD2 as the D gene, but with no DNA this cannot be confirmed. Germline V lookup: CDR1 SEHNR, CDR2 FQNEAQ (reference sequence). This CDR3 contains 16 residues. The CDR3 here is CASSLVLAGGQNIQYF.

This rearrangement joins TRBV27 to TRBJ1-1; TCRdb designates TRBD1, a call that cannot be tested without DNA. The CDR3 extends over 17 amino acids. Looked up from germline, CDR1 is MNHEY and CDR2 is SMNVEV (reference sequence). CDR3 residues: CASSPIGGGVMNTEAFF.

V and J are TRBV20-1 and TRBJ2-1; TCRdb returns TRBD2, unconfirmable since there is no DNA. Germline CDR1 is DFQATT and CDR2 is SNEGSKA (reference sequence). CDR3 size: 17 residues. CDR3 sequence reads: CSARLAVYGNGRNEQFF.

This chain joins TRBV29-1 and TRBJ2-5; TCRdb's assignment of TRBD1 cannot be checked, as there is no DNA. Germline values: CDR1 SQVTM, CDR2 ANQGSEA. The CDR3 spans 14 residues. CDR3 loop: CSVGPTGVGETQYF.

The chain has TRBV7-8 and TRBJ1-5; the D gene TCRdb calls, TRBD1, cannot be checked with no DNA. Germline CDR1 is SGHVS and CDR2 is FQNEAQ. CDR3 length equals 16 residues. This CDR3 is CASSSYRVGSNQPQHF. The variable domain in full, completed from reference TRBV7-8 and TRBJ1-5, reads GAGVSQSPRYKVAKRGQDVALRCDPISGHVSLFWYQQALGQGPEFLTYFQNEAQLDKSGLPSDRFFAERPEGSVSTLKIQRTQQEDSAVYLCASSSYRVGSNQPQHFGDGTRLSIL.